The 5 T cell receptor beta chains reported below all come from one sample, sequenced in a study of blood T cells in healthy people across ages. Combining a sample-barcoded 5' primer with a J-beta primer mix, a second PCR ran for roughly 6 to 11 cycles. One entry per CDR3 protein results from TCRdb running MiXCR on the 5' RACE reads. This table has roughly 730,000 distinct CDR3 sequences, just over 55% appearing once. Sequenced input: blood. Every receptor here comes from a man aged 35 to 55 in good health.

This sequence joins TRBV27 and TRBJ2-7; possibly TRBD2 for D (6 bases). V was trimmed by 8 bases and J by 3 bases, leaving 17 bases between them. The CDR3 length is 14 residues. Germline V CDR1 and CDR2: MNHEY, SMNVEV (reference sequence). This chain's CDR3 is CASSEEGLDYEQYF. In nucleotides, the CDR3 is TGTGCCAGCTCCGAGGAGGGGTTGGACTACGAGCAGTACTTC.

The chain combines TRBV4-1 with TRBJ2-3; no definite D call. The CDR3 runs to 15 residues. With 6 bases removed from V and 3 bases from J, the gap between germline ends came to 16 bases. Germline V lookup: CDR1 MGHRA, CDR2 YSYEKL. Written as DNA, the CDR3 is TGCGCCAGCAGACCCGATCAGACCTTGACAGATACGCAGTATTTT. Its protein is CASRPDQTLTDTQYF.

The sample holds a few counts of this clonotype. The chain recombines TRBV7-2 with TRBJ2-1; 14 bases align to TRBD2. V was pared by 0 bases and J by 6 bases, with 4 bases of the junction left unmatched. The CDR3 consists of 17 residues. The germline V gene has CDR1 SGHTA and CDR2 FQGNSA. DNA for the CDR3: TGTGCCAGCAGCTTAGCGTCGGGACTAGCGGGAGTCAATGAGCAGTTCTTC. Its protein product is CASSLASGLAGVNEQFF.

The rearrangement links TRBV3-1 to TRBJ1-2; unclear D gene. This CDR3 is built from 14 residues. Germline assignment: CDR1 LGHDT and CDR2 YNNKEL (reference sequence). V lost 2 bases and J lost 5, with 12 bases in between. CDR3 coding DNA: TGTGCCAGCAGCCAACGGCTTGAAAAGTATGGCTACACCTTC. This codes for CASSQRLEKYGYTF.

V gene TRBV7-2 combines with J gene TRBJ2-2; TRBD2 might be the D (6 bases). Per germline, CDR1 SGHTA and CDR2 FQGNSA. This CDR3 contains 15 residues. V was trimmed by 5 bases and J by 0 bases, leaving 10 bases between them. Here the CDR3 DNA reads TGTGCCAGCAGCCGTAGCGGATCGAACACCGGGGAGCTGTTTTTT. Translating it yields CASSRSGSNTGELFF.